This T cell receptor (beta chain) is drawn from a study of CD8+CD57+ T cells in acquired aplastic anemia. The authors sequenced patients whose flow cytometry had shown CD8+CD57+ cell expansion. The TCR beta profiling, which covered VDJ combination and CDR3 sequence, was carried out using genomic DNA as the template. TCRdb reprocessed the reads with MiXCR, giving one entry per CDR3 protein. The sample lists 160,000 or so distinct CDR3 sequences, about 45% occurring once. Sequences were obtained from sorted CD4+, CD8+, or CD8+CD57+ T cells (not recorded which) from PBMCs. The clonotype originates from a human donor with aplastic anemia.

CDR3 protein: CASSPSVRHSYEQYF. CDR3 coding DNA: TGTGCCAGCAGCCCTAGCGTGAGGCACTCCTACGAGCAGTACTTC. The chain joins TRBV9 to TRBJ2-7, with D possibly TRBD2 on 6 matching bases. V lost 4 bases, J lost 0 bases, and 14 bases lay in between. Germline lookup yields CDR1 SGDLS and CDR2 YYNGEE. This CDR3 is 15 amino acids long.